The rows below give T cell receptor beta chains drawn from one sample of a study of identifying expanded T cells in peripheral blood. Profiled with immunoSEQ multiplex PCR; TCRdb holds only in-frame clones, not every one. The sample shows 70,000 to 100,000 clones, more than 70% of them seen only once. Material for sequencing was blood. Receptor source: a person aged 18 to 75 in good health. Each CDR3 is given with its conserved first and last residue. The D gene is left open where the match is weak. Some rows have no size entry. The others give once, few or many, or a class for an expanded clone.

d_gene,j_gene,len,v_gene,abundance,CDR3nt,CDR3aa
TRBD2,TRBJ2-3,14,TRBV14,.,TGTGCCAGCGCTTATGGGACTAGCGCCAATACGCAGTATTTT,CASAYGTSANTQYF
.,TRBJ1-1,12,TRBV2,.,TGTGCCAGCAGTTCGAGGGGCACTGAAGCTTTCTTT,CASSSRGTEAFF
TRBD1,TRBJ2-7,13,TRBV29-1,.,TGCAGCGCCGGGACAGGGGCATCGTACGAGCAGTACTTC,CSAGTGASYEQYF
.,TRBJ1-6,17,TRBV5-4,.,TGTGCCAGCAGCGCGGGCGCCTTGGGGACGTCTGGCGGGACCCTCCACTTT,CASSAGALGTSGGTLHF
.,TRBJ1-5,15,TRBV6-6,once,TGTGCCAGCATCGGATACCCACAGGGCTATCAGCCCCAGCATTTT,CASIGYPQGYQPQHF
.,TRBJ2-7,15,TRBV6-5,.,TGTGCCAGCAGTTACTCCGAAGGAAGACCCTACGAGCAGTACTTC,CASSYSEGRPYEQYF
.,TRBJ1-2,18,TRBV2,.,TGTGCCAGCAGTGAACAGGGTTCTGGTGGCTTTACTAACTATGGCTACACCTTC,CASSEQGSGGFTNYGYTF
.,TRBJ2-5,13,TRBV5-1,.,TGCGCCAGCAGCTTGCTCGCGGGAGAGACCCAGTACTTC,CASSLLAGETQYF
TRBD1,TRBJ2-5,15,TRBV5-1,.,TGCGCCAGCAGCTTGGTAGCGACAGGGCAAGAGACCCAGTACTTC,CASSLVATGQETQYF
.,TRBJ2-3,16,TRBV6-6,.,TGTGCCAGCAGTTACGGGACTTCCGCTAGCACAGATACGCAGTATTTT,CASSYGTSASTDTQYF
.,TRBJ1-1,12,TRBV14,.,TGTGCCAGCAGCCAAGCCGGCATGAAAGCTTTCTTT,CASSQAGMKAFF
.,TRBJ2-3,14,TRBV6-4,few,TGTGCCAGCAGTGCGGGCAGGGAGACAGATACGCAGTATTTT,CASSAGRETDTQYF
TRBD2,TRBJ2-5,17,TRBV10-1,.,TGCGCCAGCAGTGAGTGGGGGCAGCGGGGGGCGCTGGAGACCCAGTACTTC,CASSEWGQRGALETQYF
.,TRBJ2-6,15,TRBV14,.,TGTGCCAGCAGCCACCGCCTCGCGATGGCCAACGTCCTGACTTTC,CASSHRLAMANVLTF
TRBD1,TRBJ1-6,15,TRBV15,once,TGTGCCACCAGCAAAACCGGGACAGGGGATTCACCCCTCCACTTT,CATSKTGTGDSPLHF
.,TRBJ2-7,13,TRBV11-2,.,TGTGCCAGCAGCTTCCTAGAGGCCTACGAGCAGTACTTC,CASSFLEAYEQYF
.,TRBJ2-7,14,TRBV18,.,TGTGCCAGCTCACTCTTGGAGGTGAGCTACGAGCAGTACTTC,CASSLLEVSYEQYF
TRBD1,TRBJ1-1,14,TRBV27,.,TGTGCCAGCAGTTTAAGGGGACAGCGCACTGAAGCTTTCTTT,CASSLRGQRTEAFF
.,TRBJ1-1,15,TRBV6-5,.,TGTGCCAGCAGTCTCACCTCGGGGGGAGGCACTGAAGCTTTCTTT,CASSLTSGGGTEAFF
.,TRBJ1-5,14,TRBV6-6,.,TGTGCCAGCAGTCCATCGACAGCCAATCAGCCCCAGCATTTT,CASSPSTANQPQHF
.,TRBJ2-5,13,TRBV11-2,.,TGTGCCAGCAGCCGGACTCATCAAGAGACCCAGTACTTC,CASSRTHQETQYF
.,TRBJ1-2,15,TRBV5-5,once,TGTGCCAGCAGCCACCAAGGCGGGCTGCACTATGGCTACACCTTC,CASSHQGGLHYGYTF
.,TRBJ1-5,15,TRBV4-2,few,TGTGCCAGTCGGGTTAGAAGTGGTGTGGAGCAGCCCCAGCATTTT,CASRVRSGVEQPQHF
.,TRBJ2-6,15,TRBV9,.,TGTGCCAGCAGCCAGGTGGGGTCTGGGGCCAACGTCCTGACTTTC,CASSQVGSGANVLTF
.,TRBJ2-7,17,TRBV19,many,TGTGCCAGTAGTATCCAATCCACAGGGAGCCACTCCTACGAGCAGTACTTC,CASSIQSTGSHSYEQYF
.,TRBJ2-3,14,TRBV4-3,few,TGCGCCAGCAGCCCCAGGGGAGCCGCAGATACGCAGTATTTT,CASSPRGAADTQYF
.,TRBJ1-1,14,TRBV6-1,.,TGTGCCATCTTTCACGACAGAAAGAACACTGAAGCTTTCTTT,CAIFHDRKNTEAFF
TRBD2,TRBJ2-7,14,TRBV7-2,.,TGTGCCAGCAGCACCGGCGGGGGCTCCTACGAGCAGTACTTC,CASSTGGGSYEQYF
.,TRBJ2-2,14,TRBV7-6,.,TGTGCCAGCAGCTTAGGGGGGGAACCGGAGGAGCTGTTTTTT,CASSLGGEPEELFF
TRBD1,TRBJ1-1,15,TRBV2,.,TGTGCCAGCAGTAACAACAGGGGGCGAGACACTGAAGCTTTCTTT,CASSNNRGRDTEAFF
.,TRBJ1-2,11,TRBV11-2,.,TGTGCCAGCAGCACAGGGTTCGGCTACACCTTC,CASSTGFGYTF
.,TRBJ1-2,12,TRBV29-1,.,TGCAGCGCCCCGATGCCGGATGGTGGCTACACCTTC,CSAPMPDGGYTF
.,TRBJ2-3,14,TRBV4-3,.,TGCGCCAGCAGCGGTGGTCTAGGCACAGATACGCAGTATTTT,CASSGGLGTDTQYF
.,TRBJ2-5,15,TRBV15,.,TGTGCCACCAGCCCCTCTGGGGCCCTAGGAGAGACCCAGTACTTC,CATSPSGALGETQYF
.,TRBJ2-3,16,TRBV7-9,.,TGTGCCAGCAGCTTATTCGTGGCGGGGGCCACAGATACGCAGTATTTT,CASSLFVAGATDTQYF
TRBD1,TRBJ1-3,13,TRBV15,once,TGTGCCACCAGTTATGACAGGGGTGACACCATATATTTT,CATSYDRGDTIYF
.,TRBJ1-5,13,TRBV7-8,.,TGTGCCAGCAGCTTAGACAGCAATCAGCCCCAGCATTTT,CASSLDSNQPQHF
.,TRBJ2-7,14,TRBV11-2,.,TGTGCCAGCAGCTTTAGGCAGGGGTCCTACGAGCAGTACTTC,CASSFRQGSYEQYF
.,TRBJ1-1,16,TRBV28,.,TGTGCCAGCAGTCCCTATCCCAGGAGCTTCCACACTGAAGCTTTCTTT,CASSPYPRSFHTEAFF
.,TRBJ2-5,14,TRBV6-5,.,TGTGCCAGCAGCTGGACCCGTGGCCAAGAGACCCAGTACTTC,CASSWTRGQETQYF
.,TRBJ2-5,16,TRBV5-1,.,TGCGCCAGCAGCTTGGGAGGGGATTGGCGAGGGGAGACCCAGTACTTC,CASSLGGDWRGETQYF
.,TRBJ2-1,18,TRBV5-1,.,TGCGCCAGCAGCCAAACACCCGGACAGTTGAGCTCCTACAATGAGCAGTTCTTC,CASSQTPGQLSSYNEQFF
.,TRBJ1-5,14,TRBV27,.,TGTGCCAGCAGTTTATCCAGGGGAGGCCAGCCCCAGCATTTT,CASSLSRGGQPQHF
.,TRBJ2-7,17,TRBV5-4,.,TGTGCCAGCAGCTTGGGGGCCCCAGGCCAGGGGTCCTACGAGCAGTACTTC,CASSLGAPGQGSYEQYF
.,TRBJ1-5,14,TRBV6-6,few,TGTGCCAGCAGGCCGGGACGGACGAATCAGCCCCAGCATTTT,CASRPGRTNQPQHF
TRBD2,TRBJ2-1,14,TRBV5-1,.,TGCGCCAGCAGCTTAGCGGGGGGGCAAAATGAGCAGTTCTTC,CASSLAGGQNEQFF
TRBD1,TRBJ1-5,15,TRBV5-6,.,TGTGCCAGCAGCTCGCCACCGGACAGGGATCAGCCCCAGCATTTT,CASSSPPDRDQPQHF
.,TRBJ1-2,14,TRBV4-1,.,TGCGCCAGCAGCCTGGATTGGCCCCGGGACTTCCTCACCTTC,CASSLDWPRDFLTF
.,TRBJ1-1,14,TRBV5-1,.,TGCGCCAGCAGCAGTCGGGCACCGGGCACTGAAGCTTTCTTT,CASSSRAPGTEAFF
TRBD1,TRBJ2-1,16,TRBV6-5,.,TGTGCCAGCAGTTACACCGGGACAGGGGGCTACAATGAGCAGTTCTTC,CASSYTGTGGYNEQFF
.,TRBJ1-2,14,TRBV7-9,.,TGTGCCAGCAGCTTAGGGCACCGGGGACGGGGCTACACCTTC,CASSLGHRGRGYTF
TRBD1,TRBJ1-2,18,TRBV19,.,TGTGCCAGTAGGACGTCACAGGGGGCGGTTAGGTCTGACTATGGCTACACCTTC,CASRTSQGAVRSDYGYTF